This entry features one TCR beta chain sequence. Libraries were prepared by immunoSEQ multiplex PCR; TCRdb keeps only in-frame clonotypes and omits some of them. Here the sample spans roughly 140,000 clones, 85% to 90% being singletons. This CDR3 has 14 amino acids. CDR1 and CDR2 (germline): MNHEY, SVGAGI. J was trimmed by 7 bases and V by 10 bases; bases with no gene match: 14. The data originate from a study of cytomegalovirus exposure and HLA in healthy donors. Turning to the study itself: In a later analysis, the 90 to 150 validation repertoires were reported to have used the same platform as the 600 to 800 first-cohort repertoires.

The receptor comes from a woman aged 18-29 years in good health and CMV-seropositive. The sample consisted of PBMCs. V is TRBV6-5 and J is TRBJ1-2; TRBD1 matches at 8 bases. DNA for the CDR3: TGTGCCATATACAATCCAGGGGGCGCGGGTGGCTACACCTTC. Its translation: CAIYNPGGAGGYTF.